These 20 T cell receptor beta chains share one sample of origin, sequenced in a study of a mutant IDH1 vaccine in newly diagnosed glioma. Specified time point: week 5, during vaccination. Alongside topical imiquimod, each dose of vaccine comprised 300 ug of mutant IDH1 20-mer peptide. Using immunoSEQ multiplex PCR, the repertoire was profiled, and TCRdb retains in-frame clones only, with some absent. This sample has roughly 28,000 clones, with approximately 80% found just once. These receptors are not linked to any known antigen. The sequenced sample was PBMCs, obtained from a glioma patient whose treatment included an IDH1 peptide vaccine. The receptor set was obtained from a man in his forties with glioma. Some clones in this sample may be carry-over from other donors' samples.

The chain employs TRBV5-6 and TRBJ2-1; no firm D call. The CDR3 has 12 amino acids. The ends were cut back, 4 bases at V and 4 bases at J, with 6 bases in the middle. Per the germline V gene, CDR1 is SGHDT and CDR2 is YYEEEE. CDR3 nucleotide sequence: TGTGCCAGCAGCCCCGGTTACAATGAGCAGTTCTTC. It is translated as CASSPGYNEQFF.

The chain links TRBV5-1 to TRBJ2-3; a weak D match, TRBD2 (5 bases). The CDR3 runs 13 residues. V was pared by 5 bases and J by 2 bases, with 9 bases between. Germline-derived CDR1 and CDR2 are SGHRS and YFSETQ. CDR3 residues: CASRGADTDTQYF. In DNA, the CDR3 is TGCGCCAGCAGGGGAGCTGACACAGATACGCAGTATTTT.

The chain is built from TRBV6-4 and TRBJ2-2, with D perhaps assigned TRBD1 or TRBD2 (5 bases each). The CDR3 spans 14 residues. Trimming took 7 bases from V and 4 from J, leaving 13 bases between them. CDR1 and CDR2 from the germline V gene are MRHNA and SNTAGT. CDR3 region: CASTGTPGTGELFF. The CDR3 region has the DNA TGTGCCAGCACGGGGACCCCTGGCACCGGGGAGCTGTTTTTT.

The J gene is TRBJ2-7, the V gene TRBV4-1, with 8 bases lining up with TRBD1. The CDR3 spans 14 residues. Germline V CDR1 and CDR2: MGHRA, YSYEKL. The J segment lost 3 bases and the V segment lost 8 bases, leaving 9 bases of the junction unmatched. CDR3 region: CASAQGATGYEQYF. DNA for the CDR3: TGCGCCAGCGCCCAGGGGGCTACGGGCTACGAGCAGTACTTC.

This clone was counted only a few times. The gene calls are TRBV9 and TRBJ2-7; TRBD2 matches 8 bases. CDR3 size: 13 residues. Germline V gene data show CDR1 as SGDLS and CDR2 as YYNGEE. Trimming cost V 4 bases and J 5 bases; bases outside gene matches: 5. The CDR3 is CASSPPGGDEQYF. The CDR3 nucleotides are TGTGCCAGCAGCCCACCGGGGGGGGACGAGCAGTACTTC.

The chain carries TRBV5-4 and TRBJ1-1; D possibly corresponds to TRBD1 (5 bases). Per the germline V gene, CDR1 is SGHNT and CDR2 is YYREEE (reference sequence). This CDR3 is built from 13 residues. V gave up 4 bases and J gave up 5 bases, with 12 bases separating them. The CDR3 is CASSPVRGTEAFF. The DNA of the CDR3 is TGTGCCAGCAGCCCGGTTCGGGGGACTGAAGCTTTCTTT.

The chain recombines TRBV14 with TRBJ1-4; D is unclear. Between the trimmed V and J ends, which lost 0 bases and 8 bases, there was a span of 13 bases. CDR1 SGHDN and CDR2 FVKESK come from the germline V gene. There are 15 residues in the CDR3. CDR3 region: CASSQELTGREKLFF. The CDR3 DNA reads TGTGCCAGCAGCCAAGAACTAACGGGCCGGGAAAAACTGTTTTTT.

The genes are TRBV5-8 and TRBJ1-5; TRBD1 is a possible D gene (5 bases). The V gene's germline CDR1 is SGHTS and CDR2 YDEGEE. The V and J ends lost 4 bases and 2 bases respectively, with 10 bases between them. The CDR3 sequence is 14 residues long. The CDR3 region is CASSGGVGNQPQHF. The CDR3 nucleotides are TGTGCCAGCAGCGGAGGGGTGGGCAATCAGCCCCAGCATTTT.

This sequence joins TRBV6-6 and TRBJ1-5, with D uncertain. V was pared by 7 bases and J by 0 bases, with 7 bases between. The CDR3 is 13 amino acids. CDR1 is MNHNY, CDR2 SVGAGI, per germline (reference sequence). CDR3 sequence (DNA): TGTGCCAGCATCCCGGGTAGCAATCAGCCCCAGCATTTT. It specifies CASIPGSNQPQHF.

V usage is TRBV5-4 and J usage is TRBJ1-4; tentative D call: TRBD1 (5 bases). The length of the CDR3 is 14 residues. Trimming stripped 1 base from V and 8 bases from J, with 12 bases between. The germline gives CDR1 SGHNT, CDR2 YYREEE (reference sequence). Here the CDR3 DNA reads TGTGCCAGCAGCTTGATAGGGGAACGGGAAAAACTGTTTTTT. Translated, it gives CASSLIGEREKLFF.

V gene TRBV10-2 combines with J gene TRBJ1-6; possibly TRBD1 for D (6 bases). This CDR3 spans 13 amino acids. CDR1 is WSHSY, CDR2 SAAADI, per germline. V shed 5 bases and J shed 10 bases, with 12 bases lying between them. The CDR3 reads CASSYRVDSPLHF. CDR3 bases: TGCGCCAGCAGTTACAGGGTTGACTCACCCCTCCACTTT.

The chain couples TRBV9 to TRBJ2-3; D remains ambiguous. The CDR3 is 14 amino acids. Between the trimmed V and J ends, which lost 1 base and 3 bases, there was a span of 9 bases. Germline V gene sequence: CDR1 SGDLS, CDR2 YYNGEE. The CDR3 coding sequence is TGTGCCAGCAGCGTAACTGGAGAAACAGATACGCAGTATTTT. It specifies CASSVTGETDTQYF.

The chain recombines TRBV6-5 with TRBJ2-7, with 9 bases matching TRBD1. CDR3 length: 15 amino acids. Germline CDR1 MNHEY, CDR2 SVGAGI. Germline trimming cut 7 bases from V and 0 bases from J; bases unmatched to any gene: 7. The chain's CDR3 is CASTLTGGSSYEQYF. CDR3 sequence (DNA): TGTGCCAGCACCCTAACAGGGGGCAGCTCCTACGAGCAGTACTTC.

This clone was seen just once. This sequence joins TRBV30 and TRBJ1-5; D may be TRBD1 (5 bases). Germline lookup yields CDR1 GTSNPN and CDR2 SVGIG (reference sequence). The CDR3 spans 13 residues. The ends were cut back, 2 bases at V and 7 bases at J, with 12 bases in the middle. The chain's CDR3 is CAWSLGVQQPQHF. The DNA for the CDR3 is TGTGCCTGGAGTTTGGGGGTTCAGCAGCCCCAGCATTTT.

The chain has TRBV4-1 and TRBJ1-5; D is unresolved. The CDR3 loop spans 13 amino acids. Trimming took off 1 base at V and 7 bases at J, with 8 bases between the two ends. Germline CDR1 is MGHRA and CDR2 is YSYEKL. This CDR3 is CASSQVAGQPQHF. In nucleotides, the CDR3 is TGCGCCAGCAGCCAAGTCGCAGGACAGCCCCAGCATTTT.

This clone has a single count. The chain employs TRBV11-1 and TRBJ2-5; D uncertain. The CDR3 is 12 amino acids. Trimming took off 1 base at V and 4 bases at J, with 4 bases between the two ends. CDR1 is SGHAT and CDR2 is FQDESV in the germline V gene (reference sequence). The CDR3 spells CASSLERETQYF. CDR3 DNA sequence: TGTGCCAGCAGCTTAGAGCGAGAGACCCAGTACTTC.

The chain couples TRBV2 to TRBJ1-4, with 9 bases that match TRBD1. With V trimmed by 8 bases and J by 2 bases, 0 bases remained unmatched. This CDR3 has 13 residues. Germline-derived CDR1 and CDR2 are SNHLY and FYNNEI. CDR3 DNA sequence: TGTGCCAGCGGGACAGGGACTAATGAAAAACTGTTTTTT. Protein: CASGTGTNEKLFF.

This chain links TRBV27 with TRBJ2-3, with a weak D call TRBD2 (5 bases). This CDR3 is 13 amino acids long. V lost 3 bases and J 3 bases, leaving 7 bases between the germline ends. Germline V gives CDR1 MNHEY, CDR2 SMNVEV (reference sequence). The chain's CDR3 is CASSFRGTDTQYF. The CDR3 DNA follows: TGTGCCAGCAGTTTTCGCGGGACAGATACGCAGTATTTT.

The rearrangement links TRBV5-1 to TRBJ1-2, with a weak D call TRBD1 (6 bases). V shed 7 bases and J shed 4 bases, with 17 bases lying between them. From germline, CDR1 is SGHRS and CDR2 YFSETQ. This CDR3 region has 14 residues. The CDR3 DNA sequence: TGCGCCAGCTATACAGGGTTTGGGCTCTATGGCTACACCTTC. This codes for CASYTGFGLYGYTF.

This sequence joins TRBV5-1 and TRBJ1-2; D is undetermined. The CDR3 is made up of 13 amino acids. V lost 1 base to trimming and J lost 0 bases, with 4 bases between them. In germline, CDR1 is SGHRS, CDR2 YFSETQ. The CDR3 loop is CASSLISNYGYTF. The DNA of the CDR3 is TGCGCCAGCAGCTTGATCTCTAACTATGGCTACACCTTC.